The T cell receptor beta chain described here comes from a study of cytomegalovirus exposure and HLA in healthy donors (dated by TCRdb to the late 2010s). Context from the whole study: An earlier analysis of several hundred of the donors reported about 300 Gb of sequence data and roughly 120 million unique TCR beta sequences obtained from about 200 million T cells. The study was designed to test whether signatures of past pathogen exposure could be identified by cataloging public T cell receptors. Besides the first cohort of around 670 subjects, a separate validation cohort made up of some 110 different subjects was used. Across 398 genotyped donors of the cohort, an average of about 250,000 unique TCR beta nucleotide sequences per donor were sequenced, and 15% to 20% of those sequences were non-productive. In an earlier analysis of over 550 of the donors, high-throughput TCR beta sequencing was used to judge whether each TCR beta V gene segment behaved as functional or pseudogenic. To predict cytomegalovirus infection status, the study brought together high-throughput TCR immunosequencing, statistical association of individual TCRs with disease status, and machine learning. Because of strong linkage in the cohort, five DR-DQ haplotypes were treated as single units for association and clustering. Genome-wide SNP genotypes for about three fifths of the 666 donors were used in a later genetic analysis, which treated that subset as a discovery cohort. The number of donors typed differed by locus, with roughly 629-640 for A, B, C, DRB1 and DQB1, about 500 for DQA1, about 610 for DPA1, and roughly 450 for DPB1. The study used immunosequencing to profile the T cell repertoires of 670 or so subjects and linked those repertoires to cytomegalovirus serostatus. An early release covering 500 to 750 HLA-typed donors comprised 300 to 350 gigabases of sequencing data and roughly 86 million unique TCR sequences. Donor age, sex, ethnicity and CMV serostatus were compiled alongside the repertoire data. Of the approximately 400 genotyped donors, approximately 83% fell in the genetic ancestry cluster associated with self-reported Caucasian donors. A later analysis re-examined previously published TCR beta repertoires from just over 650 donors and added high-resolution HLA genotyping to investigate patterns of TCR occurrence. HLA typing covered class I and class II loci at four-digit resolution. Rather than using new phenotypic data, the later analysis identified candidate immune exposures from TCR beta sequences and from how often those sequences occurred across donors. Every repertoire in the discovery cohort had been generated on one and the same sequencing platform.

The library was produced with the immunoSEQ multiplex PCR assay. A mixture of 60 forward primers for TCR Vbeta segments and 13 reverse primers for TCR Jbeta segments was used in the multiplex PCR. Amplification of the CDR3 region of rearranged TCR beta genes was performed with a multiplex PCR assay on genomic DNA. The Illumina HiSeq System was used to sequence the amplified TCR beta libraries as 87-base-pair reads. Per the source publication's procedure: A later analysis counted about 76 million unique TCR beta chains across the 550 to 800 repertoires, and some 11 million of these chains were shared by at least two donors. Raw reads were error-corrected and collapsed into unique sequences by a nearest-neighbor algorithm in which closely related sequences were merged to remove PCR and sequencing errors. V, D and J gene segments were assigned by aligning CDR3 sequences to IMGT reference sequences. For a sequence to be retained, a match of at least six nucleotides to both a V gene segment and a J gene segment was required. Rearrangements were called productive when the CDR3 lacked stop codons and stayed in frame with V and J; all others were non-productive. Following IMGT convention, CDR3 was defined as the stretch from the second conserved V-encoded cysteine up to the conserved J-encoded phenylalanine. The earlier analysis of about 620 of the donors excluded sequences that lacked an unambiguous match to a single V gene segment. In an earlier analysis of more than 500 of the donors, a V segment was called functional when productive rearrangements were above 56.7%, and segregating when the standard deviation between donors exceeded 5%. A statistical classification framework was built to diagnose cytomegalovirus status from the catalog of TCR beta chain sequences. In a later analysis, V and J genes were assigned by comparing TCR nucleotide sequences against IMGT/GENE-DB human TR gene sequences. The TCRdist pipeline was used in a later analysis to assign CDR3 sequences and most-parsimonious VDJ recombination scenarios. In a later analysis, each TCR beta chain was defined by its CDR3 amino acid sequence together with its V-gene family, and reads without a unique V-gene family were excluded. As a way to deal with suspected cross-contamination and a sequencing artifact, a later analysis dropped roughly 620 nucleotide sequences that were highly shared and had low generation probability. In a later analysis, a clonal expansion index for each public chain was calculated from normalized within-repertoire ranks of inferred template counts. Generation probabilities in a later analysis came from a VDJ recombination model fitted to out-of-frame rearrangements, and those results were checked against IGoR. A later analysis scored TCR-TCR, TCR-HLA and TCR-CMV co-occurrence with hypergeometric tests, applying a repertoire-size bias correction to TCR pairs. In a later analysis, false discovery rates were estimated by permuting HLA or CMV assignments 20 times. In a later analysis, co-occurring TCRs were grouped with DBSCAN, and TCRdist sequence similarity was added when clustering was performed within HLA-allele-positive subsets. For co-occurrence clustering, repertoires with fewer than 30,000 or more than 120,000 public chains were excluded, along with four to six repertoires with anomalous nucleotide sharing. Drawn from immuneACCESS, this table holds only the in-frame rearrangements with V and J called that TCRdb kept. Clones are partly lost; checked studies trace under half to an unresolved V gene and leave the rest unexplained. From that table come the V and J calls and clone size; the DNA was used to work out D and trimming. The table for this sample lists around 280,000 clones; around 90% of them were counted only once. The ten top clones hold less than 2.5% of the sample.

The cohort was made up of 650 to 700 healthy bone marrow donors. Cohort members were all nominally healthy when sampled, although unrecorded immune exposures were likely present. The donor tested CMV seronegative, placing the donor among the 352 seronegative members of the cohort. Each donor provided a peripheral blood sample, and peripheral blood mononuclear cells were used for TCR beta sequencing. Genomic DNA was extracted from the blood cell samples with the Qiagen DNeasy Blood Extraction Kit. Paper-wide results and their limitations: According to the authors, the approach could potentially be generalized to other disease states and immunological phenotypes. According to a later analysis, most CMV-associated TCR beta chains appeared to be HLA-restricted, and the HLA associations seemed to be driven largely by CMV exposure. V-gene and J-gene trimming of TCR beta chains was associated with a missense DCLRE1C variant in a later genetic analysis, and the association was replicated in an independent cohort. In a later analysis, 16,951 TCR beta sequences were associated with specific HLA alleles at a false discovery rate of 0.05. In a later analysis, HLA-associated TCR beta chains were found to be more clonally expanded and to have lower generation probabilities than equally common non-associated chains. An earlier analysis of 587 of the donors showed that most TCR beta V segments appeared in productive rearrangements either about 87% or about 30% of the time, which broadly matched IMGT annotations. In vitro tests confirmed that a few of the cytomegalovirus-associated TCR beta chains recognize cytomegalovirus antigens. Most TCR sequences were observed very rarely across donors, whereas some public TCRs were present in many individuals. Only TCR beta chains were sequenced in this cohort, and the absence of alpha or paired-chain data limited detectable features. Correlated functional status among segregating V segments might reflect linkage disequilibrium, but an unknown experimental factor could not be ruled out. According to a later analysis, parvovirus B19, influenza, CMV and Epstein-Barr virus appeared linked to several top co-occurrence clusters. The study gave a list of over 150 TCR beta chains associated with cytomegalovirus. Sequencing depth was assumed to be roughly uniform across donors in the presence/absence analyses, though that assumption may not hold. The only immune exposure information available for the cohort was CMV serostatus. Because HLA typing was unavailable for some donors at each locus, only the typed subset was used in association tests. A later analysis found that TCR association rates varied across HLA loci, with DRB1 alleles showing the most associated TCRs and HLA-C alleles the fewest. A further reported finding was that TCR beta sequences accurately predicted the HLA-A and HLA-B alleles for most subjects in the first cohort. The sequencing pipeline was judged likely to have produced a cluster of highly shared sequence variants as a technical artifact. Compared with the roughly 670-donor mean, donors in an Asian-associated ancestry cluster had fewer N-insertions in productive TCRs, according to a later genetic analysis. Approximately 16 rarely observed V segments, including chromosome 9 orphons, were excluded from the earlier analysis of about 500 of the donors because counts were too low. When HLA alleles, especially DR and DQ, strongly co-occurred, attributing TCR associations to individual alleles was difficult. In both the original and validation cohorts, the classifier was reported to diagnose cytomegalovirus status with high specificity and sensitivity.

This clone was observed a single time. The antigen it binds to is not known. No base quality information exists; no much larger clone differs at one position. The receptor was isolated from a young woman in good health and CMV-seronegative. The source material was PBMCs.

Read as DNA, the sequence is TGCGCCAGCAGCTTGGTGGGGGGGGTAGGTGAAGCTTTCTTT. This gives the protein CASSLVGGVGEAFF. The chain is assembled from TRBV5-1 and TRBJ1-1; TRBD1 is possibly the D segment (5 matching bases). Inclusive of the bounding cysteine and phenylalanine, the CDR3 is 14 residues long. Only the CDR3 region is kept as DNA, spanning 42 bases read in frame from base 1. Trimming takes 0 bases from V and 7 bases from J, and the germline ends sit 13 bases apart. CDR1 and CDR2, looked up from the germline V gene, are SGHRS and YFSETQ.